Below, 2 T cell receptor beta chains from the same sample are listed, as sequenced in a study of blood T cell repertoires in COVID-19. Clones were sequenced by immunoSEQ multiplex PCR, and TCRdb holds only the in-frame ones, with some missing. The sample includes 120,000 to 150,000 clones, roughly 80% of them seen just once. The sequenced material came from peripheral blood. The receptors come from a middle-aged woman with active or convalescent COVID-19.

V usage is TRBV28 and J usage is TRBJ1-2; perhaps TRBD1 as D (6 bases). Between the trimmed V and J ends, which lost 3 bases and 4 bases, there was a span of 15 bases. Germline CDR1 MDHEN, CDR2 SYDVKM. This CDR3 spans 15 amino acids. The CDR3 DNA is TGTGCCAGCAGTTTCAGGACAGCCCATTTCTATGGCTACACCTTC. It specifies CASSFRTAHFYGYTF.

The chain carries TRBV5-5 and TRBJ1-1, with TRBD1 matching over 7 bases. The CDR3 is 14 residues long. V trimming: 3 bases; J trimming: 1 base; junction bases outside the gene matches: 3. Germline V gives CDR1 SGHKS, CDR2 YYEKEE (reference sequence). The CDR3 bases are TGTGCCAGCAGCTGGGGACAGACGAACACTGAAGCTTTCTTT. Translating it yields CASSWGQTNTEAFF.